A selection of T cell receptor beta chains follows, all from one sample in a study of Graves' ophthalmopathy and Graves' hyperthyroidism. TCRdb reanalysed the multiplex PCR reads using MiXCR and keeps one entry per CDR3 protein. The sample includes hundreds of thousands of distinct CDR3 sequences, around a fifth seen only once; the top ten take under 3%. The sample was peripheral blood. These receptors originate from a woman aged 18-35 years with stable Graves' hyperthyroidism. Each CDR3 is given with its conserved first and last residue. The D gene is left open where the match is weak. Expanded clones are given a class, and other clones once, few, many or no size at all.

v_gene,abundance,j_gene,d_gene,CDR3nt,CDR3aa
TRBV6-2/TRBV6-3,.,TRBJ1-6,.,TGTGCCAGCAGTTACCAAGTGGGTTCACCCCTCCACTTT,CASSYQVGSPLHF
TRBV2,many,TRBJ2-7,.,TGTGCCAGCAGGCACGACTACGAGCAGTACTTC,CASRHDYEQYF
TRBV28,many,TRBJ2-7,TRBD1,TGTGCCAGCAGTCCCTTTCTGACAGGGGCTGGTTTACGGCAGTACTTC,CASSPFLTGAGLRQYF
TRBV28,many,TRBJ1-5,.,TGTGCCAGCCTGGATAGTGGCCAGCCCCAGCATTTT,CASLDSGQPQHF
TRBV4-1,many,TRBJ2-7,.,TGCGCCAGCAGCGAGTCTGGTAGGGGGCAGTACTTC,CASSESGRGQYF
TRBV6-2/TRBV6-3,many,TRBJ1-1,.,TGTGCCAGCAGTTACGGGGAGACAGATAACACTGAAGCTTTCTTT,CASSYGETDNTEAFF
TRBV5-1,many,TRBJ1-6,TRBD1,TGCGCATCGAACAGCCGGGACAGAACAAGTTCACCCCTCCACTTT,CASNSRDRTSSPLHF
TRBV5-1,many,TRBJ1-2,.,TGCGCCAGCAGCTATGAGGGACAAGGCTATGGCTACACCTTC,CASSYEGQGYGYTF
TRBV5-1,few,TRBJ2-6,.,TGCGCCAGCAGCTTGGCCCCGGCGGCCTCTGGGGCCAACGTCCTGACTTTC,CASSLAPAASGANVLTF
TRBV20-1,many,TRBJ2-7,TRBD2,TGCAGTGCTAGCGGGAGGTTTGGAGAGCAGTACTTC,CSASGRFGEQYF
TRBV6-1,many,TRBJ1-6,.,TGTGCCAGCAGGCGTGATAGCTCACCCCTCCACTTT,CASRRDSSPLHF
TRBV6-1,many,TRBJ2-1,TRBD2,TGTGCCAGCAAATCTAGCGGGGGGTACAATGAGCAGTTCTTC,CASKSSGGYNEQFF
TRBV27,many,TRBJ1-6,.,TGTGCCAGCAGTTTCGGCTTGGGGGATTCACCCCTCCACTTT,CASSFGLGDSPLHF
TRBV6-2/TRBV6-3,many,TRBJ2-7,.,TGTGCCAGCAGTTACCGGATTTCCAGCCTATACGAGCAGTACTTC,CASSYRISSLYEQYF
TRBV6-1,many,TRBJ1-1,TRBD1,TGTGCCAGCGGTCTAAACAGGGGCGGCACTGAAGCTTTCTTT,CASGLNRGGTEAFF
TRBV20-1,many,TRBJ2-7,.,TGCAGTGCTAGAAACAGGGCCAGCTCCTACGAGCAGTACTTC,CSARNRASSYEQYF
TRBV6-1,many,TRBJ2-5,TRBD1,TGTGCCAGCAGTGCGACAGGGTCCCAAGAGACCCAGTACTTC,CASSATGSQETQYF
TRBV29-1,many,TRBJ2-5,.,TGCAGCGGCCACGGACTGTACCAAGAGACCCAGTACTTC,CSGHGLYQETQYF
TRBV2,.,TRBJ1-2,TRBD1,TGTGCCAGTACCAGTACAGGGGCGGGTGGCTACACCTTC,CASTSTGAGGYTF
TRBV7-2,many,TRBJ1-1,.,TGTGCCAGCAGCTTAGTACTAGACAGGTACCAGCAAGCTTTCTTT,CASSLVLDRYQQAFF
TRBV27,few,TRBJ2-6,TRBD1,TGTGCCAGCAGTTTAAGGTCACAGGGGGCGTCTGGGGCCAACGTCCTGGCTTTC,CASSLRSQGASGANVLAF
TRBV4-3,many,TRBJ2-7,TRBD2,TGCGCCAGCAGCCAAGCAGCGACTAGCGCCCACGAGCAGTACTTC,CASSQAATSAHEQYF
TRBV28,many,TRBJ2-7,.,TGTGCCAGCAGGGCCGGGACCGCCTCCTACGAGCAGTACTTC,CASRAGTASYEQYF
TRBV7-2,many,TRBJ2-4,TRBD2,TGTGCCAGCAGCACTAGCGGGAGTATAGGGAACATTCAGTACTTC,CASSTSGSIGNIQYF
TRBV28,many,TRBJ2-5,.,TGTGCCAGCAGCCACCGACAGGCCTATCGGGAGACCCAGTACTTC,CASSHRQAYRETQYF
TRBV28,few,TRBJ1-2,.,TGTGCCAGCAGGAATACAGGGATTGGTGGCTACACCTTC,CASRNTGIGGYTF
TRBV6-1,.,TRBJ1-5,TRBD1,TGTGCCAGCAGTGAGACACTAGGACAGGGAAATCAGCCCCAGCATTTT,CASSETLGQGNQPQHF
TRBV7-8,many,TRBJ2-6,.,TGTGCCAGCAGCTTAGCCGGTATCTCTGGGGCCAACGTCCTGACTTTC,CASSLAGISGANVLTF
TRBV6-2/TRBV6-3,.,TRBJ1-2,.,TGTGCCAGCAGGGGTGGTGTCGGTGGCTACACCTTC,CASRGGVGGYTF
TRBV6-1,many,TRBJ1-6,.,TGTGCCAGCAGTGAATACTTTTTGCGATCACCCCTCCACTTT,CASSEYFLRSPLHF
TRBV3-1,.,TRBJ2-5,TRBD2,TGTGCCAGCAGCCGTCTAGCGGGAGATTTGCTGAGTCCCCAAGAGACCCAGTACTTC,CASSRLAGDLLSPQETQYF
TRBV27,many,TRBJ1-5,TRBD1,TGTACCAGCAGTGCCCGACAGGGTGGGGCTCGCAATCAGCCCCAGCATTTT,CTSSARQGGARNQPQHF
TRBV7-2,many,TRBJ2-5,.,TGTGCCAGCAGCTTAGAAGGGGGAGAGACCCAGTACTTC,CASSLEGGETQYF
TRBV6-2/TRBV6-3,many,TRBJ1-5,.,TGTGCCAGCGGGCGTCCCGGAAGCAATCAGCCCCAGCATTTT,CASGRPGSNQPQHF
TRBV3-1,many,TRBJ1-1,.,TGTGCCAGCAGACTACAGGGAGACACTGAAGCTTTCTTT,CASRLQGDTEAFF
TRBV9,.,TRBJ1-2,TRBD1,TGTGCCAGCAGCGTAGTAGGGGCACAGGGGGAAAACTATGGCTACACCTTC,CASSVVGAQGENYGYTF
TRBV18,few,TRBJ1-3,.,TGTGCCAGCGCCCCGACAGCCGGCTCTGGAAACACCATATATTTT,CASAPTAGSGNTIYF
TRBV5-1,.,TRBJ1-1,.,TGCGCCAGCAGCTTATCGACAAGAAACACTGAAGCTTTCTTT,CASSLSTRNTEAFF
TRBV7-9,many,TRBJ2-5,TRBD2,TGTGCCAGCAGTATGGGGCCTAGCGGGATTGAAGAGACCCAGTACTTC,CASSMGPSGIEETQYF
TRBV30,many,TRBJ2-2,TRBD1,TGTGCCTGGAGTCAAACAGGGGTGTGGACCGGGGAGCTGTTTTTT,CAWSQTGVWTGELFF
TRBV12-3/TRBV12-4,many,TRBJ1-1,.,TGTGCCAGCAGTCGATACCTGAACACTGAAGCTTTCTTT,CASSRYLNTEAFF
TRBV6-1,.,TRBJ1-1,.,TGTGCCAGCGATAGACTGGGGCGCGGGGGCACTGAAGCTTTCTTT,CASDRLGRGGTEAFF
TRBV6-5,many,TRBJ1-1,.,TGTGCCAGCAGTTACCTGGGCAGGTCGAACACTGAAGCTTTCTTT,CASSYLGRSNTEAFF
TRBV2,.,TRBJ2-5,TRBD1,TGTGCCAGCATTCCGCCGGGACAGGCGTACCAAGAGACCCAGTACTTC,CASIPPGQAYQETQYF
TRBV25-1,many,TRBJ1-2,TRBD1,TGTGCCAGCCAACGAGGGACAGGGGACGGCTACACCTTC,CASQRGTGDGYTF
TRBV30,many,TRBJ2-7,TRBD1,TGTGCCTGGAGTGGGGGACAGTACGAGCAGTACTTC,CAWSGGQYEQYF
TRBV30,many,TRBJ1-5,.,TGTGCCGGATCACTGGGGGGCAATCAGCCCCAGCATTTT,CAGSLGGNQPQHF
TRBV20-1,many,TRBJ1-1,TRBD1,TGCAGTGCTAGAGTCGACAGGGTTAACACTGAAGCTTTCTTT,CSARVDRVNTEAFF
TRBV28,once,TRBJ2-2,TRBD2,TGTGCCTGCCGCGGGGGGAACACCGGGGAGCTGTTTTTT,CACRGGNTGELFF
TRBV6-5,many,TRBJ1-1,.,TGTGCCAGCAGTTACCCGACAAGGATGAACACTGAAGCTTTCTTT,CASSYPTRMNTEAFF
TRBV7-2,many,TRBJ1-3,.,TGTGCCAGCAGCTTAAATTCAGGGATTGGAAACACCATATATTTT,CASSLNSGIGNTIYF
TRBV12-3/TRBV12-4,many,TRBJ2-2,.,TGTGCCAGCAGTTTACGGGGGACGGCGACCGGGGAGCTGTTTTTT,CASSLRGTATGELFF